Below are 8 T cell receptor beta chains sequenced from a single sample in a study of T cell clonality in common variable immunodeficiency (dated by TCRdb to about 2015). Library construction relied on the immunoSEQ multiplex PCR assay. Held by TCRdb, this immuneACCESS table contains in-frame sequences only and omits some clones. Under half of the omission traces to an unresolved V gene where checked; the cause of the rest is unknown. The sample features approximately 50,000 clones, and none is a singleton. Clones ranked in the top ten supply 0.83% of the sample. Sequencing input: peripheral blood mononuclear cells. Every receptor here comes from a person between 18 and 69 years old in good health.

This clone has more than one count but fewer than ten. The CDR3 end lies 3 residues beyond the end of the read and is filled in from the germline J gene. The V call is TRBV7-9, the J call TRBJ1-1; 7 bases agree with TRBD1. Germline V gives CDR1 SEHNR, CDR2 FQNEAQ (reference sequence). This CDR3 has 13 residues. The CDR3 loop reads CASSLGQFYEAFF. The CDR3 DNA, read in part, is TGTGCCAGCAGCTTGGGACAGTTTTACGAG.

This clone was seen many times. Read sequence stops 3 residues before the CDR3 end, and the germline J gene provides the missing end. V gene TRBV19 combines with J gene TRBJ2-7, with 9 bases that match TRBD2. The trim removed 0 bases at V and 3 bases at J, leaving 6 bases unmatched. Germline assignment: CDR1 LNHDA and CDR2 SQIVND (reference sequence). This CDR3 contains 16 residues. The covered CDR3 bases are TGTGCCAGTAGTATAGACGGGACTAGCAGACTCTACGAG. It specifies CASSIDGTSRLYE. From start to end, the CDR3 is CASSIDGTSRLYEQYF.

This clone has at least ten counts. The read ends 3 residues shy of where the CDR3 ends; the end is completed using the germline J gene. V usage is TRBV19 and J usage is TRBJ2-1; perhaps TRBD1 as D (6 bases). Trimming took off 9 bases at V and 2 bases at J, with 14 bases between the two ends. The germline gives CDR1 LNHDA, CDR2 SQIVND (reference sequence). This CDR3 contains 14 residues. This CDR3 is CASLRTDPYNEQFF. CDR3 DNA (partial): TGTGCCAGCCTACGGACAGATCCCTACAATGAG.

This clone was observed at least ten times. The read stops 3 residues short of the end of the CDR3; the missing end is completed from the germline J gene. V usage is TRBV19 and J usage is TRBJ2-7, with no clear D. With 7 bases removed from V and 0 bases from J, the gap between germline ends came to 13 bases. This CDR3 is 14 amino acids long. Germline V gene data show CDR1 as LNHDA and CDR2 as SQIVND (reference sequence). CDR3 DNA (partial): TGTGCCAGTACCCCCGGGTCGAGCTCCTACGAG. It translates to CASTPGSSSYE. The full CDR3 protein reads CASTPGSSSYEQYF.

This clone was seen repeatedly, ten times or more. The DNA ends 3 residues before the CDR3 does, and the rest of the CDR3 is filled in from the germline J gene. The V and J genes are TRBV2 and TRBJ1-6; TRBD1 matches 10 bases. With 5 bases clipped from V and 5 bases from J, the junction kept 6 bases outside the gene matches. The CDR3 spans 16 residues. The V gene's germline CDR1 is SNHLY and CDR2 FYNNEI. CDR3 bases read: TGTGCCAGCAGTCCCTGGGACAGGGGAGATAATTCACCC. This translates into CASSPWDRGDNSP. The CDR3 reads in full as CASSPWDRGDNSPLHF. Supplemented by reference TRBV2 and TRBJ1-6, the full variable domain reads EPEVTQTPSHQVTQMGQEVILRCVPISNHLYFYWYRQILGQKVEFLVSFYNNEISEKSEIFDDQFSVERPDGSNFTLKIRSTKLEDSAMYFCASSPWDRGDNSPLHFGNGTRLTVT.

There are many counts of this clone. Read coverage stops 3 residues before the CDR3 terminus; the germline J gene supplies the remainder. The rearrangement joins TRBV5-1 to TRBJ2-5; TRBD2 agrees at 9 bases. CDR1 is SGHRS and CDR2 is YFSETQ in the germline V gene. The V and J ends lost 4 bases and 4 bases, in that order; junction bases with no gene match: 8. This CDR3 contains 15 residues. CDR3 amino acids: CASSLLAGRGETQYF. Incomplete CDR3 DNA: TGCGCCAGCAGCCTGCTAGCGGGGCGGGGAGAGACC. The variable domain in full, completed from reference TRBV5-1 and TRBJ2-5, reads KAGVTQTPRYLIKTRGQQVTLSCSPISGHRSVSWYQQTPGQGLQFLFEYFSETQRNKGNFPGRFSGRQFSNSRSEMNVSTLELGDSALYLCASSLLAGRGETQYFGPGTRLLVL.

This clone was found many times. The read is 3 residues too short to cover the CDR3 end, so that end is filled in from the germline J gene. This chain links TRBV5-4 with TRBJ2-1; 7 bases are a match to TRBD2. The ends lost 0 bases at V and 4 bases at J; junction bases unmatched: 4. Germline CDR1 reads SGHNT; CDR2 reads YYREEE (reference sequence). This CDR3 is built from 15 residues. The DNA read from the CDR3 is TGTGCCAGCAGCTTGGGGGCGGGGGAATACAATGAG. This codes for CASSLGAGEYNE. The whole CDR3 sequence reads CASSLGAGEYNEQFF.

This clone was seen at least ten times. The read ends 3 residues early relative to the CDR3; the germline J gene fills the gap. The chain links TRBV6-2 or TRBV6-3 to TRBJ1-5; no firm D call. There are 16 residues in the CDR3. Trimming left V 2 bases short and J 4 bases short, with 15 bases between. Germline V lookup: CDR1 MNHEY, CDR2 SVGEGT. CDR3 sequence reads: CASSYLGGFRNQPQHF. The DNA read from the CDR3 is TGTGCCAGCAGTTACCTTGGAGGGTTTCGGAATCAGCCC.